These T cell receptor beta chains were read from a single sample in a study of neoadjuvant anti-PD-1 for oral cavity cancer. Assay used: immunoSEQ multiplex PCR; TCRdb lists only in-frame clones, some missing. The table records over 14,000 clones, about three quarters of them present only once. Sequencing was performed on PBMCs, taken after nivolumab (anti-PD-1) treatment. Every receptor here comes from a person aged 35 to 85 with oral cavity squamous cell carcinoma. CDR3s include the opening cysteine and the closing phenylalanine or tryptophan. Fields, in order: clone size, D gene, J gene, V gene, CDR3 protein, CDR3 DNA. The D gene is left open where the match is weak. The size of a clone is reported for some rows only, either as once, few or many, or as a class for expanded clones.

clone_size: few; d_call: .; j_call: TRBJ2-7; v_call: TRBV7-9; cdr3_aa: CASSPPGSYEQYF; cdr3_nt: TGTGCCAGCAGCCCACCTGGCTCCTACGAGCAGTACTTC
clone_size: few; d_call: .; j_call: TRBJ2-7; v_call: TRBV2; cdr3_aa: CASSTQGRHEQYF; cdr3_nt: TGTGCCAGCAGCACACAGGGAAGACACGAGCAGTACTTC
clone_size: .; d_call: TRBD2; j_call: TRBJ2-1; v_call: TRBV6-6; cdr3_aa: CASIGSGKSYNEQFF; cdr3_nt: TGTGCCAGCATCGGTAGCGGGAAGTCCTACAATGAGCAGTTCTTC
clone_size: .; d_call: .; j_call: TRBJ2-3; v_call: TRBV11-2; cdr3_aa: CASSSVLHTQYF; cdr3_nt: TGTGCCAGCAGCTCCGTCCTCCATACGCAGTATTTT
clone_size: .; d_call: .; j_call: TRBJ1-4; v_call: TRBV5-1; cdr3_aa: CASSLEGREAWGEKLFF; cdr3_nt: TGCGCCAGCAGCTTGGAAGGAAGGGAGGCGTGGGGTGAAAAACTGTTTTTT
clone_size: .; d_call: .; j_call: TRBJ1-1; v_call: TRBV7-9; cdr3_aa: CASSLLSMPHTEAFF; cdr3_nt: TGTGCCAGCAGCTTATTGAGTATGCCGCACACTGAAGCTTTCTTT
clone_size: .; d_call: .; j_call: TRBJ1-1; v_call: TRBV4-1; cdr3_aa: CASSQDPGLNTEAFF; cdr3_nt: TGCGCCAGCAGCCAAGACCCTGGCTTAAACACTGAAGCTTTCTTT
clone_size: .; d_call: TRBD2; j_call: TRBJ2-1; v_call: TRBV30; cdr3_aa: CAWSVMMGREVFQPGGISYNEQFF; cdr3_nt: TGTGCCTGGAGTGTAATGATGGGCAGGGAGGTTTTTCAGCCGGGAGGTATCTCCTACAATGAGCAGTTCTTC
clone_size: few; d_call: .; j_call: TRBJ1-1; v_call: TRBV6-5; cdr3_aa: CASSYSGPFEAFF; cdr3_nt: TGTGCCAGCAGTTACTCGGGACCCTTTGAAGCTTTCTTT
clone_size: .; d_call: TRBD2; j_call: TRBJ2-1; v_call: TRBV10-3; cdr3_aa: CAVGGAGAYEQFF; cdr3_nt: TGTGCCGTCGGGGGGGCGGGAGCCTATGAGCAGTTCTTC
clone_size: few; d_call: .; j_call: TRBJ2-7; v_call: TRBV6-6; cdr3_aa: CASSYSGGPSHKQYF; cdr3_nt: TGTGCCAGCAGTTACTCGGGCGGCCCCAGCCACAAGCAGTACTTC
clone_size: .; d_call: .; j_call: TRBJ1-2; v_call: TRBV5-8; cdr3_aa: CASSLRDPGYGYTF; cdr3_nt: TGTGCCAGCAGCCTTCGGGACCCTGGCTATGGCTACACCTTC
clone_size: .; d_call: .; j_call: TRBJ2-2; v_call: TRBV5-1; cdr3_aa: CASSLSATNTGELFF; cdr3_nt: TGCGCCAGCAGCTTGTCGGCCACGAACACCGGGGAGCTGTTTTTT
clone_size: .; d_call: .; j_call: TRBJ1-4; v_call: TRBV27; cdr3_aa: CASSFAQPTNEKLFF; cdr3_nt: TGTGCCAGCAGTTTCGCCCAGCCAACTAATGAAAAACTGTTTTTT
clone_size: .; d_call: TRBD1; j_call: TRBJ1-5; v_call: TRBV15; cdr3_aa: CATSRDSNTGDSNQPQHF; cdr3_nt: TGTGCCACCAGCAGAGATTCTAACACAGGGGATAGCAATCAGCCCCAGCATTTT
clone_size: .; d_call: TRBD1; j_call: TRBJ2-5; v_call: TRBV5-1; cdr3_aa: CASSLERSGGGETQYF; cdr3_nt: TGCGCCAGCAGCTTGGAGCGTTCAGGGGGTGGGGAGACCCAGTACTTC
clone_size: few; d_call: .; j_call: TRBJ1-2; v_call: TRBV4-2; cdr3_aa: CASSQDLGGYTF; cdr3_nt: TGTGCCAGCAGCCAAGATCTCGGTGGCTACACCTTC
clone_size: .; d_call: .; j_call: TRBJ2-3; v_call: TRBV5-5; cdr3_aa: CASSLTGLTADTQYF; cdr3_nt: TGTGCCAGCAGTTTGACGGGGCTAACGGCAGATACGCAGTATTTT
clone_size: .; d_call: TRBD2; j_call: TRBJ2-1; v_call: TRBV30; cdr3_aa: CAWSRTASGRGEQFF; cdr3_nt: TGTGCCTGGAGCCGTACGGCGAGCGGGAGGGGGGAGCAGTTCTTC
clone_size: .; d_call: .; j_call: TRBJ2-3; v_call: TRBV9; cdr3_aa: CASSVSGTYTQYF; cdr3_nt: TGTGCCAGCAGCGTCTCCGGGACATATACGCAGTATTTT
clone_size: .; d_call: TRBD2; j_call: TRBJ2-1; v_call: TRBV5-1; cdr3_aa: CASSLVGRVLLAGLEQFF; cdr3_nt: TGCGCCAGCAGCTTGGTCGGTCGCGTGTTACTAGCGGGACTGGAGCAGTTCTTC
clone_size: .; d_call: TRBD1; j_call: TRBJ1-5; v_call: TRBV5-8; cdr3_aa: CASSDPGQGNQPQHF; cdr3_nt: TGTGCCAGCAGCGATCCGGGACAGGGCAATCAGCCCCAGCATTTT
clone_size: .; d_call: TRBD1; j_call: TRBJ1-5; v_call: TRBV6-6; cdr3_aa: CASSPQGGLWHF; cdr3_nt: TGTGCCAGCAGCCCACAGGGGGGGCTTTGGCATTTT
clone_size: .; d_call: TRBD2; j_call: TRBJ2-1; v_call: TRBV7-3; cdr3_aa: CASSLGLGREYNEQFF; cdr3_nt: TGTGCCAGCAGCTTGGGACTAGGGCGGGAATACAATGAGCAGTTCTTC
clone_size: .; d_call: .; j_call: TRBJ1-1; v_call: TRBV4-2; cdr3_aa: CASSDPGRANTEAFF; cdr3_nt: TGTGCCAGCAGCGATCCCGGCAGGGCGAACACTGAAGCTTTCTTT
clone_size: few; d_call: .; j_call: TRBJ2-6; v_call: TRBV30; cdr3_aa: CAWMGPGGANVLTF; cdr3_nt: TGTGCCTGGATGGGCCCGGGAGGGGCCAACGTCCTGACTTTC
clone_size: .; d_call: .; j_call: TRBJ2-7; v_call: TRBV2; cdr3_aa: CASREPPYRQYF; cdr3_nt: TGTGCCAGCAGAGAACCCCCCTATAGGCAGTACTTC
clone_size: .; d_call: .; j_call: TRBJ2-5; v_call: TRBV6-5; cdr3_aa: CASSPGKTQYF; cdr3_nt: TGTGCCAGCAGTCCAGGGAAGACCCAGTACTTC
clone_size: .; d_call: .; j_call: TRBJ2-1; v_call: TRBV11-2; cdr3_aa: CASSLEATGDEQFF; cdr3_nt: TGTGCCAGCAGCTTAGAGGCAACGGGCGATGAGCAGTTCTTC
clone_size: .; d_call: .; j_call: TRBJ2-7; v_call: TRBV2; cdr3_aa: CASKVDLLYEQYF; cdr3_nt: TGTGCCAGCAAGGTCGACCTCCTTTACGAGCAGTACTTC
clone_size: few; d_call: .; j_call: TRBJ1-2; v_call: TRBV27; cdr3_aa: CASSAGPAYGYTF; cdr3_nt: TGTGCCAGTTCGGCAGGTCCAGCCTATGGCTACACCTTC
clone_size: .; d_call: TRBD2; j_call: TRBJ2-3; v_call: TRBV7-9; cdr3_aa: CASSFLAGGGDTQYF; cdr3_nt: TGTGCCAGCAGCTTTTTAGCGGGGGGTGGAGATACGCAGTATTTT
clone_size: .; d_call: .; j_call: TRBJ2-7; v_call: TRBV5-1; cdr3_aa: CASSSAVDRAIYEQYF; cdr3_nt: TGCGCCAGCAGCTCGGCGGTGGACAGAGCTATCTACGAGCAGTACTTC
clone_size: .; d_call: .; j_call: TRBJ2-1; v_call: TRBV7-9; cdr3_aa: CASRILEYNEQFF; cdr3_nt: TGTGCCAGCAGAATACTAGAGTACAATGAGCAGTTCTTC
clone_size: few; d_call: .; j_call: TRBJ2-7; v_call: TRBV7-9; cdr3_aa: CASSLEGSSYEQYF; cdr3_nt: TGTGCCAGCAGCTTAGAGGGTAGCTCCTACGAGCAGTACTTC
clone_size: .; d_call: .; j_call: TRBJ2-1; v_call: TRBV11-3; cdr3_aa: CASSLGGRAYNEQFF; cdr3_nt: TGTGCCAGCAGCTTAGGGGGACGGGCCTACAATGAGCAGTTCTTC
clone_size: .; d_call: TRBD1; j_call: TRBJ2-7; v_call: TRBV10-3; cdr3_aa: CAISGQGQFYEQYF; cdr3_nt: TGTGCCATCAGTGGACAGGGCCAGTTCTACGAGCAGTACTTC
clone_size: few; d_call: .; j_call: TRBJ2-7; v_call: TRBV10-3; cdr3_aa: CAISESSPVFLIYEQYF; cdr3_nt: TGTGCCATCAGTGAGTCTAGCCCGGTTTTTCTTATCTACGAGCAGTACTTC
clone_size: .; d_call: .; j_call: TRBJ2-3; v_call: TRBV7-2; cdr3_aa: CASSFVSTSTDTQYF; cdr3_nt: TGTGCCAGCAGCTTTGTATCAACAAGCACAGATACGCAGTATTTT
clone_size: few; d_call: .; j_call: TRBJ1-2; v_call: TRBV5-4; cdr3_aa: CASSFGLGDYGYTF; cdr3_nt: TGTGCCAGCAGCTTTGGTCTGGGAGACTATGGCTACACCTTC
clone_size: .; d_call: TRBD1; j_call: TRBJ2-1; v_call: TRBV5-1; cdr3_aa: CASSGTGEWYNEQFF; cdr3_nt: TGCGCCAGCAGCGGGACAGGGGAGTGGTACAATGAGCAGTTCTTC
clone_size: .; d_call: .; j_call: TRBJ2-1; v_call: TRBV28; cdr3_aa: CASSSGDEQFF; cdr3_nt: TGTGCCAGCAGTTCAGGGGATGAGCAGTTCTTC
clone_size: once; d_call: .; j_call: TRBJ2-3; v_call: TRBV20-1; cdr3_aa: CSARGGDTQYF; cdr3_nt: TGCAGTGCTAGAGGTGGGGATACGCAGTATTTT
clone_size: once; d_call: TRBD2; j_call: TRBJ2-1; v_call: TRBV7-9; cdr3_aa: CASRRLAGGYNEQFF; cdr3_nt: TGTGCCAGCAGAAGACTAGCGGGAGGCTACAATGAGCAGTTCTTC
clone_size: .; d_call: .; j_call: TRBJ2-6; v_call: TRBV19; cdr3_aa: CASKDPRTGANVLTF; cdr3_nt: TGTGCCAGTAAGGATCCCAGGACTGGGGCCAACGTCCTGACTTTC
clone_size: few; d_call: .; j_call: TRBJ1-5; v_call: TRBV14; cdr3_aa: CASSQDHSQPQHF; cdr3_nt: TGTGCCAGCAGCCAAGATCATTCTCAGCCCCAGCATTTT
clone_size: .; d_call: .; j_call: TRBJ2-3; v_call: TRBV7-9; cdr3_aa: CASSLGPDTQYF; cdr3_nt: TGTGCCAGCAGCTTAGGGCCAGATACGCAGTATTTT
clone_size: .; d_call: .; j_call: TRBJ2-5; v_call: TRBV5-1; cdr3_aa: CASSPPGAQETQYF; cdr3_nt: TGCGCCAGCAGCCCTCCAGGGGCCCAAGAGACCCAGTACTTC
clone_size: once; d_call: .; j_call: TRBJ2-2; v_call: TRBV28; cdr3_aa: CASSLRLANTGELFF; cdr3_nt: TGTGCCAGCAGTTTACGACTAGCGAACACCGGGGAGCTGTTTTTT
clone_size: .; d_call: .; j_call: TRBJ1-1; v_call: TRBV2; cdr3_aa: CASSDRTGSTEAFF; cdr3_nt: TGTGCCAGCAGTGATCGCACAGGGAGTACTGAAGCTTTCTTT
clone_size: .; d_call: TRBD2; j_call: TRBJ2-3; v_call: TRBV9; cdr3_aa: CASSGSGVHTDTQYF; cdr3_nt: TGTGCCAGCAGCGGCAGCGGGGTCCACACAGATACGCAGTATTTT
clone_size: .; d_call: .; j_call: TRBJ1-1; v_call: TRBV10-1; cdr3_aa: CASSFPGSTEAFF; cdr3_nt: TGCGCCAGCAGTTTTCCAGGGAGCACTGAAGCTTTCTTT
clone_size: .; d_call: TRBD1; j_call: TRBJ1-1; v_call: TRBV9; cdr3_aa: CASSAQGVGNTEAFF; cdr3_nt: TGTGCCAGCAGCGCGCAGGGGGTCGGGAACACTGAAGCTTTCTTT
clone_size: .; d_call: TRBD2; j_call: TRBJ2-3; v_call: TRBV28; cdr3_aa: CASSASGRALTDTQYF; cdr3_nt: TGTGCCAGCAGTGCTAGCGGGAGGGCCTTAACAGATACGCAGTATTTT
clone_size: .; d_call: .; j_call: TRBJ2-4; v_call: TRBV27; cdr3_aa: CASTKGLLAKNIQYF; cdr3_nt: TGTGCCAGCACCAAAGGACTGTTAGCCAAAAACATTCAGTACTTC
clone_size: .; d_call: TRBD2; j_call: TRBJ2-1; v_call: TRBV7-9; cdr3_aa: CASSPGTSFNEQFF; cdr3_nt: TGTGCCAGCAGCCCGGGGACTAGTTTCAATGAGCAGTTCTTC
clone_size: .; d_call: TRBD1; j_call: TRBJ1-2; v_call: TRBV6-5; cdr3_aa: CASSYAAAGGNYGYTF; cdr3_nt: TGTGCCAGCAGTTACGCCGCGGCAGGGGGCAACTATGGCTACACCTTC